This T cell receptor beta chain is from a study of PD-1 blockade in classical Hodgkin lymphoma. Time point reported: cycle 4 day 1 (C4D1), after more than 5 weeks of nivolumab. All trial patients relapsed after autologous stem cell transplantation. The junction had 12 bases not matched to a gene; V was cut back by 3 bases and J by 4 bases. This CDR3 comprises 16 residues. Germline CDR1 SQVTM, CDR2 ANQGSEA. Produced via immunoSEQ multiplex PCR; TCRdb's table is partial and in-frame only. The data contain 25,000 to 35,000 clones, less than 75% of them singletons. This chain joins TRBV29-1 and TRBJ2-5, with 9 bases identical to TRBD1. The sample was peripheral blood mononuclear cells (PBMCs), taken before the fourth cycle of nivolumab. This receptor was identified in a human donor with classical Hodgkin lymphoma. In nucleotides, the CDR3 is TGCAGCGTTGATATTTCCGGGACAGGGTGGGGAGAGACCCAGTACTTC. Its protein is CSVDISGTGWGETQYF.